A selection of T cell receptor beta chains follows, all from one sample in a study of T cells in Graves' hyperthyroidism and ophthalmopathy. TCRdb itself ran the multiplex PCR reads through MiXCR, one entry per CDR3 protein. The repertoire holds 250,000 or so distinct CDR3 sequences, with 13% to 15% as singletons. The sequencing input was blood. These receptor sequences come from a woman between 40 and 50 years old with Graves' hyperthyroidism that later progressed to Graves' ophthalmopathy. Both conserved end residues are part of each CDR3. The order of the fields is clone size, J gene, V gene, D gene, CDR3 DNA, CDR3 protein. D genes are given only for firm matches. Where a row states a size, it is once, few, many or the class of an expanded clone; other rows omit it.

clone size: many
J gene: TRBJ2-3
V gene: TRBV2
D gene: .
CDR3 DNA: TGTGCCAGCACAATAGGGGTTCGTCCAGATACGCAGTATTTT
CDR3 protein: CASTIGVRPDTQYF

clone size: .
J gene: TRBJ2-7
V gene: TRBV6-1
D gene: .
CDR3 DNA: TGTGCCAGCATCAAAGGCTCGGACGGGTCCTACGAGCAGTACTTC
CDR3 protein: CASIKGSDGSYEQYF

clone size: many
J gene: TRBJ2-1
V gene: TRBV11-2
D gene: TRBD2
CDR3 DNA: TGTGCCAGCAGCTTAGACGCGGGAGGGCACAATGAGCAGTTCTTC
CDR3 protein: CASSLDAGGHNEQFF

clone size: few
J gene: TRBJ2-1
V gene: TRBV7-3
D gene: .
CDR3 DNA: TGTGCCAGCAGTCATTGGACAGAACATAGTGAGCAGTTCTTC
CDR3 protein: CASSHWTEHSEQFF

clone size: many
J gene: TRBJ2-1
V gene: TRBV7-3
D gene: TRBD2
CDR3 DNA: TGTGCCAGCAGCTTAAAAGGCGGGGCTAGCGGGCCAAAAAGCTCCTACAATGAGCAGTTCTTC
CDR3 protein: CASSLKGGASGPKSSYNEQFF

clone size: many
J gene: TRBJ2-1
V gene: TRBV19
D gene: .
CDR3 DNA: TGTGCCACCCAAGGAGAGGCGCACTACAATGAGCAGTTCTTC
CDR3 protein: CATQGEAHYNEQFF

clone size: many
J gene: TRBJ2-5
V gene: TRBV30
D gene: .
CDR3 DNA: TGTGCCTGGAGTACCAGGACGGGGTACCCAGAGACCCAGTACTTC
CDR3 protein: CAWSTRTGYPETQYF

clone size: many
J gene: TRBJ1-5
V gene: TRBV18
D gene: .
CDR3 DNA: TGTGCCAGCTCACCCGGGGGGGCAAATAGCAATCAGCCCCAGCATTTT
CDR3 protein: CASSPGGANSNQPQHF

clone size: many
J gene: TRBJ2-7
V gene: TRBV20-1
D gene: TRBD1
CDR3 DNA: TGCAGTGCTGGAGGACAGGGGATCGACGAGCAGTACTTC
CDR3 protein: CSAGGQGIDEQYF

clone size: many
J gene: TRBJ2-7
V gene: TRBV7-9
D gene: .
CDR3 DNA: TGTGCCAGCAGCCCCCGGGACTTAGGTACCTACGAGCAGTACTTC
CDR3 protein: CASSPRDLGTYEQYF

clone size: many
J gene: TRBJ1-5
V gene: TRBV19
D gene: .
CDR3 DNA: TGTGCCAGTAGTATCCACAGGACGAGCGGGTTAAATCAGCCCCAGCATTTT
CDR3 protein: CASSIHRTSGLNQPQHF

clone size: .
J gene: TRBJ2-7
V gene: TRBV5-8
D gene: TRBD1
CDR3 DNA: TGTGCCAGCAGCCTAGGACAGGGCCCCTACAATGAGCAGTACTTC
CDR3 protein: CASSLGQGPYNEQYF

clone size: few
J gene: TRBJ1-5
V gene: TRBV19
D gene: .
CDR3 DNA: TGTGCCAGTAGCGTCAGGGTGGTTTGGAATCAGCCCCAGCATTTT
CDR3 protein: CASSVRVVWNQPQHF

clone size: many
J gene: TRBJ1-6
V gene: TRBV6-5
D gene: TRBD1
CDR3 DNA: TGTGCCAGCAGTTACTCAGGGGGCGCGCATTCACCCCTCCACTTT
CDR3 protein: CASSYSGGAHSPLHF

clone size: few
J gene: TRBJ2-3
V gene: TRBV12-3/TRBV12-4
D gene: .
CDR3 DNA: TGTGCCAGCAGTACTAGAGGAGATACGCAGTATTTT
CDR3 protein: CASSTRGDTQYF

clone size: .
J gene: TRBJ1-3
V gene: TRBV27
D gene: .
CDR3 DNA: TGTGCCAGCAGTTTTGCAGGCCCTGGAAACACCATATATTTT
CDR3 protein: CASSFAGPGNTIYF

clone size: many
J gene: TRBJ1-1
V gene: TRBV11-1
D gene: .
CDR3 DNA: TGTGCCAACAGTTCAGGGATTTACACTGAAGCTTTCTTT
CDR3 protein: CANSSGIYTEAFF

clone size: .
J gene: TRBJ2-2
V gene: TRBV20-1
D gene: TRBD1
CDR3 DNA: TGCAGTGCGCTGCCTTGGACAGGGGCCGGGGAGCTGTTTTTT
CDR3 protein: CSALPWTGAGELFF

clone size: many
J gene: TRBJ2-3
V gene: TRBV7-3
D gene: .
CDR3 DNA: TGTGCCAGCAGCTTCGTGGGAGGAGCGGCAGATACGCAGTATTTT
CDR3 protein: CASSFVGGAADTQYF

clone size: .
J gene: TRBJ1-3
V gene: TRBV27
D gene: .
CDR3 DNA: TGTGCCAGCAGTTCCATGATGGGAAACACCATATATTTT
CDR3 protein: CASSSMMGNTIYF

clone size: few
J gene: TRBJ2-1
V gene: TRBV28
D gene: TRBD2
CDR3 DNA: TGTGCCAGCGGGCTTGGGACTAGCGGGAGAAACTGGGATGAGCAGTTCTTC
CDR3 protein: CASGLGTSGRNWDEQFF

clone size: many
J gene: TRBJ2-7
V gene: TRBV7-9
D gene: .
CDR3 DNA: TGTGCCAGCAGCTTAGCGGCCCGCTACGAGCAGTACTTC
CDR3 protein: CASSLAARYEQYF

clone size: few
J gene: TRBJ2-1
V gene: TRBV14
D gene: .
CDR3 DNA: TGTGCCAGCAGCCAAGAGACAGTGTTCTTGACATTTGAGCAGTTCTTC
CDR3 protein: CASSQETVFLTFEQFF

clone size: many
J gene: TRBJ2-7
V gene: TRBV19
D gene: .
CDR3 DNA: TGTGCCAGTAGTAGTGGAGATGAGCAGTACTTC
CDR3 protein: CASSSGDEQYF

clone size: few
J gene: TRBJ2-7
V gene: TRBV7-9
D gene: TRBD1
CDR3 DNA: TGTGCCAGCAGCTCCGGGACAGGGAACGAGCAGTACTTC
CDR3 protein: CASSSGTGNEQYF

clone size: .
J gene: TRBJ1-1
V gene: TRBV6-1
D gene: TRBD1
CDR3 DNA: TGTGCCAGCCAGTTTCTGTGGAGGACAGGGGGTTTTACTGAAGCTTTCTTT
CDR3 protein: CASQFLWRTGGFTEAFF

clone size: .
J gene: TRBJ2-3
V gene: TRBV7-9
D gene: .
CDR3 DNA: TGTGCCAGCAGCGGAGGGAAATCTAGCACAGATACGCAGTATTTT
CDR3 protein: CASSGGKSSTDTQYF

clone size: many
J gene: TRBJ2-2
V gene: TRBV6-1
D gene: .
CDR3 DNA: TGTGCCAGCAGACGATCCGGGGGAGGCGGGGAGCTGTTTTTT
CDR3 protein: CASRRSGGGGELFF